These 7 T cell receptor beta chains originate from one sample sequenced in a study of blood T cells in healthy people across ages. The second PCR ran about 6 to 12 cycles with a sample-barcoded 5' primer and J-beta primers. In TCRdb, the 5' RACE reads were re-called with MiXCR into one record per CDR3 protein. The sample yields approximately 800,000 distinct CDR3 sequences, around 25% seen once. These same records also appear under a second study, on T cells of mothers and their children.

The sample consisted of blood. Source of these receptors: a boy between 10 and 17 years old in good health.

The J gene is TRBJ1-1, the V gene TRBV14, with a tentative D call TRBD1 (6 bases). Germline assignment: CDR1 SGHDN and CDR2 FVKESK. Trimming pared 4 bases from V and 7 bases from J, leaving 13 bases between. This CDR3 has 13 amino acids. The CDR3 loop is CASSLEGGNEAFF. The CDR3 coding sequence is TGTGCCAGCAGCCTCGAAGGGGGTAATGAAGCTTTCTTT.

The chain has TRBV5-1 and TRBJ2-1; 7 bases are shared with TRBD1. V lost 3 bases, J lost 2 bases, and 5 bases stayed unmatched. In germline, CDR1 is SGHRS, CDR2 YFSETQ. The CDR3 runs to 15 residues. The CDR3 bases are TGCGCCAGCAGCTCAAACAGGGGTGCCTACAATGAGCAGTTCTTC. Amino acid sequence: CASSSNRGAYNEQFF. Full variable domain (missing parts from reference TRBV5-1 and TRBJ2-1): KAGVTQTPRYLIKTRGQQVTLSCSPISGHRSVSWYQQTPGQGLQFLFEYFSETQRNKGNFPGRFSGRQFSNSRSEMNVSTLELGDSALYLCASSSNRGAYNEQFFGPGTRLTVL.

The chain has TRBV7-9 and TRBJ2-5; 12 bases line up with TRBD2. CDR1 and CDR2 from the germline V gene are SEHNR and FQNEAQ (reference sequence). The J segment lost 2 bases and the V segment lost 4 bases, leaving 5 bases of the junction unmatched. The CDR3 sequence is 16 residues long. The CDR3 spells CASSYLGTSGQETQYF. Here the CDR3 DNA reads TGTGCCAGCAGCTATCTCGGGACTAGCGGGCAAGAGACCCAGTACTTC. Full variable domain (remainder filled in from reference TRBV7-9 and TRBJ2-5): DTGVSQNPRHKITKRGQNVTFRCDPISEHNRLYWYRQTLGQGPEFLTYFQNEAQLEKSRLLSDRFSAERPKGSFSTLEIQRTEQGDSAMYLCASSYLGTSGQETQYFGPGTRLLVL.

In its sample, this clonotype was seen a few times. The genes are TRBV5-1 and TRBJ2-5; D possibly corresponds to TRBD2 (6 bases). The J call may be wrong; the DNA end is better matched by TRBJ2-7. CDR1 is SGHRS, CDR2 YFSETQ, per germline. The CDR3 extends over 15 amino acids. This chain's CDR3 is CASSTNGGKGYEQYF. In DNA, the CDR3 is TGCGCCAGCAGCACGAACGGGGGAAAGGGCTACGAGCAGTACTTC.

This clonotype was recorded a few times. V and J are TRBV30 and TRBJ2-2, with unresolved D. Trimming cost V 3 bases and J 9 bases, with 5 bases left between them. This CDR3 spans 10 amino acids. Germline V gives CDR1 GTSNPN, CDR2 SVGIG (reference sequence). This CDR3 is CAWRGRELFF. Written as DNA, the CDR3 is TGTGCCTGGAGGGGCAGGGAGCTGTTTTTT.

A few counts support this clonotype. CDR3 in DNA: TGTGCCAGCAGCCCGTACAGGGGGCCGTATGGCTACACCTTC. This encodes CASSPYRGPYGYTF. The rearrangement links TRBV5-4 to TRBJ1-2, with 9 bases identical to TRBD1. The germline V gene encodes CDR1 SGHNT and CDR2 YYREEE (reference sequence). Unmatched junction bases numbered 6, after V lost 4 bases and J lost 5 bases. There are 14 residues in the CDR3.

This clonotype was counted only a few times. The chain links TRBV7-2 to TRBJ2-3, with D tentatively TRBD2 (6 bases). Germline V gene sequence: CDR1 SGHTA, CDR2 FQGNSA. V was trimmed by 0 bases and J by 7 bases, leaving 8 bases between them. CDR3 length: 13 amino acids. The CDR3 DNA follows: TGTGCCAGCAGCTTAGCCCGGGGGTATACGCAGTATTTT. As protein: CASSLARGYTQYF.